This TCR beta chain appears in the sequencing data of a study of blood T cell repertoires in COVID-19. Study details: Samples taken during acute and convalescent COVID-19 were collected in the United States, Italy and Spain. PBMCs, B-cell-depleted T cells, or T cells were the source of the cDNA or gDNA that made up the material.

Per germline, CDR1 GTSNPN and CDR2 SVGIG (reference sequence). J was trimmed by 7 bases and V by 3 bases; bases with no gene match: 9. The CDR3 sequence is 17 residues long. Sequenced by immunoSEQ multiplex PCR; TCRdb stores in-frame clones only, minus some. The sample records about 220,000 clones, about four fifths being singletons. Participants, about 18 to 89 years old, spanned around 26 US areas. This clonotype originated in a woman aged 60 to 75 who had recovered from COVID-19. Sample: PBMCs or T cells enriched from blood (not recorded which). The gene calls are TRBV30 and TRBJ2-2; 15 bases align to TRBD2. CDR3 coding DNA: TGTGCCTGGAGCCCGGGACTAGCGGGAGGAGCTATCGGGGAGCTGTTTTTT. Translating it yields CAWSPGLAGGAIGELFF. Using reference TRBV30 and TRBJ2-2 for the parts outside the CDR3, the full variable domain is SQTIHQWPATLVQPVGSPLSLECTVEGTSNPNLYWYRQAAGRGLQLLFYSVGIGQISSEVPQNLSASRPQDRQFILSSKKLLLSDSGFYLCAWSPGLAGGAIGELFFGEGSRLTVL.